This T cell receptor (beta chain) was retrieved from a study of cytomegalovirus exposure and HLA in healthy donors. The PCR had 60 Vbeta and 13 Jbeta primers. Profiled with immunoSEQ multiplex PCR; TCRdb holds only in-frame clones, not every one. The data hold roughly 180,000 clones, with around 80% observed a single time. The V end was cut by 5 bases, the J end by 2 bases, with 13 bases between. The CDR3 contains 14 residues. Germline V gene sequence: CDR1 SEHNR, CDR2 FQNEAQ (reference sequence). On this clone itself: Antigen specificity is unknown.

General study results and limits: A later analysis appeared to link common viral pathogens to several of the most significant clusters. Per a later analysis, HLA-associated TCR beta chains showed more clonal expansion than other, equally common TCR beta chains. The study labeled about 160 TCR beta chains cytomegalovirus-associated.

The material sequenced was PBMCs. The chain couples TRBV7-9 to TRBJ2-7; D uncertain. The source is a woman younger than 45 in good health and CMV-seronegative. CDR3 amino acids: CASSHTKNPYEQYF. The DNA for the CDR3 is TGTGCCAGCAGCCATACTAAGAATCCCTACGAGCAGTACTTC. The full variable domain, completed using reference TRBV7-9 and TRBJ2-7, is DTGVSQNPRHKITKRGQNVTFRCDPISEHNRLYWYRQTLGQGPEFLTYFQNEAQLEKSRLLSDRFSAERPKGSFSTLEIQRTEQGDSAMYLCASSHTKNPYEQYFGPGTRLTVT.